This section outlines one TCR beta chain sequence together with its context. What it binds is not known. Expressed TCRB transcripts were sequenced because the isolated RNA had all been reverse transcribed beforehand. Only in-frame clones appear in the TCRdb table, and some are missing; sequencing was by immunoSEQ multiplex PCR. The table has just under 150,000 clones, about 12% seen once; the top ten hold around 1.4%. The data were obtained in a study of beta chain features in type 1 diabetes. Whole-study findings and limits: A moderate, significant TCRB CDR3 shortening appeared in type 1 diabetes across four CD4+ subsets. The VDJ junctions of type 1 diabetes patients carried fewer insertions and more deletions.

A CD45RO/CCR7/CD25/CD127/CD95/CD27 panel sorted naive, central memory, regulatory and stem cell-like memory CD4+ cells. Purity above 95% was achieved in all sorted populations. Sequenced material: central memory CD4+ T cells from blood. This receptor was identified in a man between 18 and 29 years old with type 1 diabetes.

In DNA form, the CDR3 reads TGCGCCAGCAGCTCGGCGACCCCTAAGGACATTCAGTACTTC. Translating it yields CASSSATPKDIQYF. This sequence joins TRBV5-1 and TRBJ2-4; D call uncertain. The CDR3 sequence is 14 residues long. The V gene lost 3 bases and the J gene lost 8 bases, with 15 bases spanning the gap. The germline V gene encodes CDR1 SGHRS and CDR2 YFSETQ.